This entry lists 11 T cell receptor beta chains sequenced from one sample in a study of blood T cell repertoires in COVID-19. Here immunoSEQ multiplex PCR was the method, and the copy in TCRdb shows in-frame clones only, minus some. The sample consists of approximately 70,000 clones, more than 70% of them appearing once. The sequenced sample consisted of peripheral blood. Source of these receptors: a woman older than 75 with active or convalescent COVID-19.

This clone appeared a few times. V gene TRBV19 combines with J gene TRBJ1-6, with TRBD1 identical over 7 bases. V dropped 6 bases and J dropped 5; count of bases not matched to a gene: 10. In germline, CDR1 is LNHDA, CDR2 SQIVND (reference sequence). The CDR3 totals 16 residues. The CDR3 reads CASSLDLTGNNSPLHF. As DNA, the CDR3 is TGTGCCAGTAGCCTGGACCTGACAGGGAATAATTCACCCCTCCACTTT. Using reference TRBV19 and TRBJ1-6 for the parts outside the CDR3, the full variable domain is DGGITQSPKYLFRKEGQNVTLSCEQNLNHDAMYWYRQDPGQGLRLIYYSQIVNDFQKGDIAEGYSVSREKKESFPLTVTSAQKNPTAFYLCASSLDLTGNNSPLHFGNGTRLTVT.

This chain joins TRBV27 and TRBJ1-2, with D possibly being TRBD1 (6 bases). The CDR3 is made up of 13 amino acids. Trimming shortened V by 5 bases and J by 6 bases, and 13 bases separated the two germline ends. Germline V lookup: CDR1 MNHEY, CDR2 SMNVEV (reference sequence). In nucleotides, the CDR3 is TGTGCCAGCAGTCCGCGGGGGGCGGATGGCTACACCTTC. As protein: CASSPRGADGYTF.

The genes are TRBV19 and TRBJ2-5, with D possibly TRBD2 on 6 matching bases. Trimming pared 6 bases from V and 1 base from J, leaving 9 bases between. Germline assignment: CDR1 LNHDA and CDR2 SQIVND (reference sequence). This CDR3 is built from 13 residues. CDR3 DNA: TGTGCCAGTAGCGGGAGCCTCCAAGAGACCCAGTACTTC. Its protein product is CASSGSLQETQYF.

CDR3 in DNA: TGCGCCAGCAGCTTACGGACAGGATTTGAAAAACTGTTTTTT. This codes for CASSLRTGFEKLFF. V and J are TRBV5-1 and TRBJ1-4, with 7 bases aligning to TRBD1. V was pared by 2 bases and J by 7 bases, with 5 bases of the junction left unmatched. Germline-derived CDR1 and CDR2 are SGHRS and YFSETQ. The length of the CDR3 is 14 residues.

This chain connects TRBV28 to TRBJ2-5; D perhaps matches TRBD1 (5 bases). Looked up from germline, CDR1 is MDHEN and CDR2 is SYDVKM. The CDR3 is made up of 15 amino acids. Trimming cost V 7 bases and J 9 bases, with 24 bases left between them. CDR3 sequence reads: CASITPSRVQGAQYF. CDR3 in DNA: TGTGCCAGCATCACCCCTTCTCGGGTACAAGGGGCCCAGTACTTC.

The V and J genes are TRBV6-5 and TRBJ1-6; D is ambiguous. Between the trimmed V and J ends, which lost 7 bases and 7 bases, there was a span of 17 bases. CDR1 and CDR2 from the germline V gene are MNHEY and SVGAGI. This CDR3 contains 15 residues. CDR3 amino acids: CASNLERTGNSPLHF. The DNA of the CDR3 is TGTGCCAGCAACCTAGAAAGGACGGGAAATTCACCCCTCCACTTT.

The count of this clone is one. V gene TRBV7-9 combines with J gene TRBJ2-5, with 10 bases identical to TRBD1. Per germline, CDR1 SEHNR and CDR2 FQNEAQ (reference sequence). CDR3 length equals 15 residues. The V and J ends lost 2 bases and 5 bases, in that order; junction bases with no gene match: 5. The CDR3 is CASSLRQGAGETQYF. CDR3 DNA sequence: TGTGCCAGCAGCTTAAGACAGGGGGCAGGCGAGACCCAGTACTTC.

V is TRBV7-2 and J is TRBJ1-3; D is possibly TRBD1 (6 bases). The CDR3 contains 15 residues. The V gene's germline CDR1 is SGHTA and CDR2 FQGNSA. V lost 2 bases and J lost 4, with 12 bases in between. CDR3 in amino acids: CASSLSSGAGNTIYF. The DNA for the CDR3 is TGTGCCAGCAGCTTAAGTTCAGGGGCAGGAAACACCATATATTTT.

This chain connects TRBV9 to TRBJ2-3, with 9 bases lining up with TRBD2. The CDR3 sequence is 16 residues long. V gave up 0 bases and J gave up 6 bases; unmatched junction bases: 8. CDR1 is SGDLS and CDR2 is YYNGEE in the germline V gene. DNA of the CDR3: TGTGCCAGCAGCGTAGGTAGCGGGGGACCGGGGGATACGCAGTATTTT. Translating it yields CASSVGSGGPGDTQYF.

The V call is TRBV28, the J call TRBJ2-1, with 12 nucleotides matching TRBD1. Germline assignment: CDR1 MDHEN and CDR2 SYDVKM. V lost 6 bases, J lost 7 bases, and 13 bases stayed unmatched. CDR3 length equals 17 residues. The chain's CDR3 is CASRREGQGAHRNEQFF. DNA for the CDR3: TGTGCCAGCAGGAGGGAGGGACAGGGGGCACACAGGAATGAGCAGTTCTTC.

The chain is built from TRBV11-3 and TRBJ2-1; D not certain. The CDR3 contains 13 residues. Between the trimmed V and J ends, which lost 3 bases and 3 bases, there was a span of 6 bases. Germline CDR1 reads SGHNT; CDR2 reads YENEEA. CDR3 DNA: TGTGCCAGCAGCTTGATGAGCTACAATGAGCAGTTCTTC. This gives the protein CASSLMSYNEQFF.